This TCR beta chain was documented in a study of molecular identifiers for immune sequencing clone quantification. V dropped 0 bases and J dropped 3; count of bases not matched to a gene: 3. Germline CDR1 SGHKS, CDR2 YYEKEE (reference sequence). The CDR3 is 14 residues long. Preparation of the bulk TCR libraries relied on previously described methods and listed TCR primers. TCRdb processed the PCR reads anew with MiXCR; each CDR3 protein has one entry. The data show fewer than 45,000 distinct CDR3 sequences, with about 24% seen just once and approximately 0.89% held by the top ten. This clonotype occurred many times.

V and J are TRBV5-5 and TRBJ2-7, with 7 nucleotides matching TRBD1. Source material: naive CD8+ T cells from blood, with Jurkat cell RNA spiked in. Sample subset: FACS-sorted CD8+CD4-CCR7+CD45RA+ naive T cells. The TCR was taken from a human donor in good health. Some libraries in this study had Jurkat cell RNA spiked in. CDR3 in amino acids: CASSLGQGLYEQYF. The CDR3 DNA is TGTGCCAGCAGCTTGGGACAGGGTCTCTACGAGCAGTACTTC. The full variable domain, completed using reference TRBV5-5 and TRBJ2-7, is DAGVTQSPTHLIKTRGQQVTLRCSPISGHKSVSWYQQVLGQGPQFIFQYYEKEERGRGNFPDRFSARQFPNYSSELNVNALLLGDSALYLCASSLGQGLYEQYFGPGTRLTVT.